This is a list of T cell receptor beta chains from one sample in a study of CD8+CD57+ T cells in acquired aplastic anemia. Each CDR3 protein gets one entry after TCRdb re-called the reads with MiXCR. The table has about 180,000 distinct CDR3 sequences, roughly half seen once; the top ten hold approximately 3%. Source material: sorted CD4+, CD8+, or CD8+CD57+ T cells (not recorded which) from PBMCs. Receptor source: a human donor in good health. Each CDR3 is given with its conserved first and last residue. The D gene is left open where the match is weak. Only some rows state a clone size, as once, few, many or a class for expanded clones.

J gene: TRBJ2-3; V gene: TRBV2; clone size: NA; D gene: NA; CDR3 protein: CASDVGDNTQYF; CDR3 DNA: TGTGCCAGCGACGTGGGGGACAATACGCAGTATTTT
J gene: TRBJ1-6; V gene: TRBV25-1; clone size: NA; D gene: NA; CDR3 protein: CASSINNSPLHF; CDR3 DNA: TGTGCCAGCAGTATAAATAATTCACCCCTCCACTTT
J gene: TRBJ2-7; V gene: TRBV15; clone size: many; D gene: TRBD1; CDR3 protein: CATSRGEAQGATYEQYF; CDR3 DNA: TGTGCCACCAGCAGAGGGGAAGCGCAGGGGGCTACCTACGAGCAGTACTTC
J gene: TRBJ2-7; V gene: TRBV7-9; clone size: many; D gene: NA; CDR3 protein: CASSPGYEQYF; CDR3 DNA: TGTGCCAGCAGCCCCGGTTACGAGCAGTACTTC
J gene: TRBJ2-3; V gene: TRBV5-1; clone size: many; D gene: TRBD1; CDR3 protein: CASSFYRGADTQYF; CDR3 DNA: TGCGCCAGCAGCTTCTACAGGGGCGCAGATACGCAGTATTTT
J gene: TRBJ1-1; V gene: TRBV18; clone size: few; D gene: TRBD1; CDR3 protein: CASSPQGQHTEAFF; CDR3 DNA: TGTGCCAGCTCACCACAGGGACAGCACACTGAAGCTTTCTTT
J gene: TRBJ2-5; V gene: TRBV7-9; clone size: NA; D gene: NA; CDR3 protein: CASSLGIETQYF; CDR3 DNA: TGTGCCAGCAGCTTAGGGATCGAGACCCAGTACTTC
J gene: TRBJ2-1; V gene: TRBV30; clone size: many; D gene: TRBD2; CDR3 protein: CAWSQGLAGVGEQFF; CDR3 DNA: TGTGCCTGGAGTCAGGGACTAGCGGGAGTTGGTGAGCAGTTCTTC
J gene: TRBJ1-5; V gene: TRBV9; clone size: many; D gene: NA; CDR3 protein: CASSEKSNQPQHF; CDR3 DNA: TGTGCCAGCAGCGAGAAGAGCAATCAGCCCCAGCATTTT
J gene: TRBJ2-5; V gene: TRBV24-1; clone size: NA; D gene: TRBD1; CDR3 protein: CATSDLGQGAEETQYF; CDR3 DNA: TGTGCCACCAGTGATTTAGGACAGGGGGCGGAAGAGACCCAGTACTTC
J gene: TRBJ2-7; V gene: TRBV7-3; clone size: many; D gene: TRBD2; CDR3 protein: CASSAAGGAGYEQYF; CDR3 DNA: TGTGCCAGCAGCGCGGCGGGGGGGGCTGGTTACGAGCAGTACTTC
J gene: TRBJ1-5; V gene: TRBV15; clone size: NA; D gene: NA; CDR3 protein: CATSRDSPTNQPQHF; CDR3 DNA: TGTGCCACCAGCAGAGATTCACCGACCAATCAGCCCCAGCATTTT
J gene: TRBJ2-5; V gene: TRBV4-1; clone size: few; D gene: TRBD1; CDR3 protein: CASSRDSRRETQYF; CDR3 DNA: TGCGCCAGCAGCCGGGACAGCCGGCGAGAGACCCAGTACTTC
J gene: TRBJ2-1; V gene: TRBV15; clone size: NA; D gene: TRBD2; CDR3 protein: CATSRVAWGGDEQFF; CDR3 DNA: TGTGCCACCAGCAGAGTGGCCTGGGGGGGGGATGAGCAGTTCTTC
J gene: TRBJ2-7; V gene: TRBV10-3; clone size: NA; D gene: TRBD1; CDR3 protein: CASRPPGTGPSYEQYF; CDR3 DNA: TGTGCCAGCAGGCCCCCAGGGACAGGACCTTCCTACGAGCAGTACTTC
J gene: TRBJ1-6; V gene: TRBV2; clone size: many; D gene: NA; CDR3 protein: CASSELRGSSYNSPLHF; CDR3 DNA: TGTGCCAGCAGTGAGCTCCGGGGAAGCTCCTATAATTCACCCCTCCACTTT
J gene: TRBJ2-1; V gene: TRBV12-3/TRBV12-4; clone size: many; D gene: NA; CDR3 protein: CASSLERDREMIF; CDR3 DNA: TGTGCCAGCAGTTTAGAGCGGGACAGAGAGATGATCTTC
J gene: TRBJ1-5; V gene: TRBV24-1; clone size: NA; D gene: NA; CDR3 protein: CATSDLPTSGYNEPQHF; CDR3 DNA: TGTGCCACCAGTGATTTGCCGACTAGCGGCTACAATGAGCCCCAGCATTTT
J gene: TRBJ2-2; V gene: TRBV2; clone size: NA; D gene: NA; CDR3 protein: CASTTGYTGELFF; CDR3 DNA: TGTGCCAGTACAACAGGGTACACCGGGGAGCTGTTTTTT
J gene: TRBJ1-1; V gene: TRBV29-1; clone size: NA; D gene: NA; CDR3 protein: CSVVDSMNTEAFF; CDR3 DNA: TGCAGCGTTGTCGACAGTATGAACACTGAAGCTTTCTTT
J gene: TRBJ1-5; V gene: TRBV4-1; clone size: many; D gene: NA; CDR3 protein: CASSQEGVTSPQHF; CDR3 DNA: TGCGCCAGCAGCCAAGAGGGGGTAACTTCGCCCCAGCATTTT
J gene: TRBJ1-1; V gene: TRBV5-1; clone size: NA; D gene: NA; CDR3 protein: CASSLVADTEAFF; CDR3 DNA: TGCGCCAGCAGCTTGGTGGCTGACACTGAAGCTTTCTTT
J gene: TRBJ2-7; V gene: TRBV25-1; clone size: few; D gene: TRBD2; CDR3 protein: CASSELGTSGTPRDEQYF; CDR3 DNA: TGTGCCAGCAGTGAATTAGGGACTAGCGGTACGCCCAGGGACGAGCAGTACTTC
J gene: TRBJ1-1; V gene: TRBV19; clone size: NA; D gene: TRBD1; CDR3 protein: CASSGQVSTEAFF; CDR3 DNA: TGTGCCAGTAGTGGACAGGTTAGCACTGAAGCTTTCTTT
J gene: TRBJ2-7; V gene: TRBV10-3; clone size: NA; D gene: NA; CDR3 protein: CASSSHHEQYF; CDR3 DNA: TGTGCCAGCAGTTCCCACCACGAGCAGTACTTC
J gene: TRBJ2-7; V gene: TRBV30; clone size: NA; D gene: NA; CDR3 protein: CAWSAMSGYEQYF; CDR3 DNA: TGTGCCTGGAGCGCAATGTCGGGCTACGAGCAGTACTTC
J gene: TRBJ1-6; V gene: TRBV18; clone size: NA; D gene: NA; CDR3 protein: CASSPVDNSPLHF; CDR3 DNA: TGTGCCAGCTCACCAGTGGATAATTCACCCCTCCACTTT
J gene: TRBJ1-6; V gene: TRBV7-6; clone size: NA; D gene: NA; CDR3 protein: CASSFRPLQAPLHF; CDR3 DNA: TGTGCCAGCAGCTTCAGACCCCTTCAAGCACCCCTCCACTTT
J gene: TRBJ2-7; V gene: TRBV12-3/TRBV12-4; clone size: NA; D gene: NA; CDR3 protein: CASSLRGLSYEQYF; CDR3 DNA: TGTGCCAGCAGTTTAAGAGGCCTCTCCTACGAGCAGTACTTC
J gene: TRBJ1-4; V gene: TRBV2; clone size: NA; D gene: NA; CDR3 protein: CASSDGAVASEKLFF; CDR3 DNA: TGTGCCAGCAGTGATGGGGCAGTCGCGAGCGAAAAACTGTTTTTT
J gene: TRBJ2-7; V gene: TRBV18; clone size: few; D gene: TRBD2; CDR3 protein: CASSPQGTSGSYEQYF; CDR3 DNA: TGTGCCAGCTCACCCCAAGGGACTAGCGGGAGTTACGAGCAGTACTTC
J gene: TRBJ1-6; V gene: TRBV4-1; clone size: many; D gene: TRBD1; CDR3 protein: CASSQDYRGSSYNSPLHF; CDR3 DNA: TGCGCCAGCAGCCAAGATTACAGGGGGAGCTCCTATAATTCACCCCTCCACTTT
J gene: TRBJ1-1; V gene: TRBV14; clone size: NA; D gene: TRBD1; CDR3 protein: CASRPDRKNTEAFF; CDR3 DNA: TGTGCCAGCAGACCGGACAGGAAGAACACTGAAGCTTTCTTT
J gene: TRBJ2-5; V gene: TRBV5-6; clone size: once; D gene: NA; CDR3 protein: CASSLYGEQTQYF; CDR3 DNA: TGTGCCAGCAGCTTGTACGGGGAACAGACCCAGTACTTC
J gene: TRBJ1-2; V gene: TRBV29-1; clone size: NA; D gene: NA; CDR3 protein: CSVHRDGLYGYTF; CDR3 DNA: TGCAGCGTGCACCGGGACGGACTCTATGGCTACACCTTC
J gene: TRBJ1-2; V gene: TRBV7-2; clone size: NA; D gene: TRBD1; CDR3 protein: CASSSDRGQGYGYTF; CDR3 DNA: TGTGCCAGCAGCTCCGACAGGGGGCAGGGCTATGGCTACACCTTC
J gene: TRBJ1-1; V gene: TRBV19; clone size: NA; D gene: NA; CDR3 protein: CASSIGIEAFF; CDR3 DNA: TGTGCCAGTAGTATAGGGATTGAAGCTTTCTTT
J gene: TRBJ1-1; V gene: TRBV2; clone size: NA; D gene: NA; CDR3 protein: CASSPRINTEAFF; CDR3 DNA: TGTGCCAGCTCACCACGGATTAACACTGAAGCTTTCTTT
J gene: TRBJ2-7; V gene: TRBV3-1; clone size: many; D gene: NA; CDR3 protein: CASSQVNYEQYF; CDR3 DNA: TGTGCCAGCAGCCAAGTTAACTACGAGCAGTACTTC
J gene: TRBJ1-1; V gene: TRBV7-8; clone size: many; D gene: TRBD1; CDR3 protein: CASSWDRAGTEAFF; CDR3 DNA: TGTGCCAGCAGCTGGGACAGGGCCGGTACTGAAGCTTTCTTT
J gene: TRBJ1-5; V gene: TRBV30; clone size: NA; D gene: NA; CDR3 protein: CAWTDSLYSNQPQHF; CDR3 DNA: TGTGCCTGGACGGACTCGTTATATAGCAATCAGCCCCAGCATTTT
J gene: TRBJ2-2; V gene: TRBV4-2; clone size: NA; D gene: TRBD1; CDR3 protein: CASNQGQDRGHTGELFF; CDR3 DNA: TGTGCCAGCAACCAGGGTCAGGACAGGGGACACACCGGGGAGCTGTTTTTT
J gene: TRBJ1-2; V gene: TRBV7-9; clone size: NA; D gene: NA; CDR3 protein: CASSLEQGPYGYTF; CDR3 DNA: TGTGCCAGCAGCTTAGAACAGGGCCCCTATGGCTACACCTTC
J gene: TRBJ1-6; V gene: TRBV3-1; clone size: few; D gene: NA; CDR3 protein: CASSKIRNPGSPLHF; CDR3 DNA: TGTGCCAGCAGCAAGATCCGTAATCCTGGTTCACCCCTCCACTTT
J gene: TRBJ1-2; V gene: TRBV3-1; clone size: NA; D gene: TRBD1; CDR3 protein: CASSLGQGARGYTF; CDR3 DNA: TGTGCCAGCAGCCTCGGACAGGGGGCTCGTGGCTACACCTTC
J gene: TRBJ2-5; V gene: TRBV2; clone size: once; D gene: NA; CDR3 protein: CASSEALFGETQYF; CDR3 DNA: TGTGCCAGCAGTGAAGCGCTTTTCGGAGAGACCCAGTACTTC
J gene: TRBJ2-1; V gene: TRBV7-9; clone size: NA; D gene: NA; CDR3 protein: CASSLRGNEQFF; CDR3 DNA: TGTGCCAGCAGCTTAAGAGGAAATGAGCAGTTCTTC